Each of the 14 T cell receptor beta chains below was sequenced from the same sample in a study of blood T cell repertoires in COVID-19. Sequencing was performed with immunoSEQ multiplex PCR; in TCRdb, only in-frame clones are kept and a portion is missing. Found here are nearly 55,000 clones, approximately 80% of them singletons; the top ten hold about 15%. The sequencing sample was made of peripheral blood. The receptors originated from a human donor with active or convalescent COVID-19. The donor label of this sample is uncertain.

V and J are TRBV29-1 and TRBJ1-5; D may be TRBD1 (6 bases). Germline CDR1 SQVTM, CDR2 ANQGSEA. Trimming cost V 4 bases and J 2 bases, with 6 bases left between them. CDR3 length equals 12 residues. CDR3: CSVGQGNQPQHF. The CDR3 DNA is TGCAGCGTTGGACAGGGCAATCAGCCCCAGCATTTT.

The V and J genes are TRBV2 and TRBJ2-1, with D possibly matching TRBD1 (6 bases). Trimming removed 0 bases from V and 7 bases from J, with 7 bases in between. Germline-derived CDR1 and CDR2 are SNHLY and FYNNEI. The CDR3 consists of 13 residues. The CDR3 nucleotides are TGTGCCAGCAGTGAAGCGAGGGGGAATGAGCAGTTCTTC. It is translated as CASSEARGNEQFF.

The chain couples TRBV5-1 to TRBJ2-2; D may be TRBD1 (7 bases). Trimming took off 4 bases at V and 0 bases at J, with 13 bases between the two ends. Germline V gene sequence: CDR1 SGHRS, CDR2 YFSETQ. This CDR3 contains 16 residues. CDR3 region: CASSRGTETNTGELFF. CDR3 coding DNA: TGCGCCAGCAGCCGGGGGACAGAGACGAACACCGGGGAGCTGTTTTTT.

The chain carries TRBV18 and TRBJ2-1; 12 bases match TRBD2. This CDR3 is 17 amino acids long. CDR1 and CDR2 (germline): KGHSH, LQKENI. The trim removed 2 bases at V and 6 bases at J, leaving 8 bases unmatched. CDR3 bases: TGTGCCAGCTCACCAAACACCGGGACTAGCGGGTTCAATGAGCAGTTCTTC. Protein product: CASSPNTGTSGFNEQFF. Full variable domain (remainder filled in from reference TRBV18 and TRBJ2-1): NAGVMQNPRHLVRRRGQEARLRCSPMKGHSHVYWYRQLPEEGLKFMVYLQKENIIDESGMPKERFSAEFPKEGPSILRIQQVVRGDSAAYFCASSPNTGTSGFNEQFFGPGTRLTVL.

The chain is built from TRBV3-1 (or the pseudogene TRBV3-2) and TRBJ2-3; possible D gene TRBD2, 5 bases. Trimming removed 6 bases at V and 4 bases at J, with 8 bases between. The germline gives CDR1 LGHDT, CDR2 YNNKEL (reference sequence). The CDR3 spans 12 residues. The CDR3, as DNA: TGTGCCAGCAGACTCGGGGCAGATACGCAGTATTTT. This sequence encodes CASRLGADTQYF.

This chain links TRBV10-3 with TRBJ2-2; 7 nucleotides match TRBD1. With 8 bases clipped from V and 4 bases from J, the junction kept 13 bases outside the gene matches. CDR1 is ENHRY, CDR2 SYGVKD, per germline. The CDR3 is 16 residues long. The CDR3 here is CAIGAWGQPRTGELFF. For the CDR3, the DNA is TGTGCCATCGGGGCCTGGGGACAGCCACGCACCGGGGAGCTGTTTTTT.

The genes are TRBV30 and TRBJ2-1, with TRBD2 identical over 8 bases. The germline gives CDR1 GTSNPN, CDR2 SVGIG (reference sequence). With V trimmed by 3 bases and J by 9 bases, 7 bases remained unmatched. CDR3 size: 13 residues. The CDR3 region is CAWSVSGGSEQFF. The CDR3 nucleotides are TGTGCCTGGAGCGTATCGGGGGGGAGTGAGCAGTTCTTC.

The chain uses TRBV11-3 and TRBJ2-7, with 9 bases matching TRBD2. V was pared by 4 bases and J by 5 bases, with 18 bases of the junction left unmatched. This CDR3 is built from 18 residues. The V gene's germline CDR1 is SGHNT and CDR2 YENEEA. The CDR3 sequence: CASSSEAPSSGSFDEQYF. The CDR3 nucleotides are TGTGCCAGCAGCTCGGAGGCCCCCAGTAGCGGGAGTTTTGACGAGCAGTACTTC.

This clone was picked up one time. The genes are TRBV4-2 and TRBJ2-6, with 10 bases fitting TRBD1. V lost 4 bases and J lost 13; bases outside the gene matches: 19. CDR3 length equals 18 residues. Germline V gives CDR1 LGHNA, CDR2 YNFKEQ. The CDR3 region is CASSRNPGQGTGASVLTF. The CDR3 DNA reads TGTGCCAGCAGCCGCAATCCGGGACAGGGGACTGGGGCCTCAGTCCTGACTTTC.

The V gene is TRBV13, the J gene TRBJ1-4; possibly TRBD1 for D (6 bases). Germline V gives CDR1 PRHDT, CDR2 FYEKMQ (reference sequence). Trimming cost V 7 bases and J 8 bases, with 14 bases left between them. The CDR3 totals 13 residues. This CDR3 is CASNSGRGEKLFF. As DNA, the CDR3 is TGTGCCAGCAATTCAGGGAGGGGGGAAAAACTGTTTTTT.

This chain connects TRBV30 to TRBJ2-7; D remains ambiguous. Germline-derived CDR1 and CDR2 are GTSNPN and SVGIG (reference sequence). V lost 2 bases, J lost 7 bases, and 9 bases lay in between. The CDR3 contains 11 residues. In nucleotides, the CDR3 is TGTGCCTGGAGTCCTGCTAGGGAGCAGTACTTC. Its translation is CAWSPAREQYF.

This chain links TRBV5-4 with TRBJ2-3, with D possibly matching TRBD1 (6 bases). The germline V gene has CDR1 SGHNT and CDR2 YYREEE (reference sequence). The CDR3 totals 16 residues. Trimming removed 6 bases from V and 3 bases from J, with 20 bases in between. CDR3 amino acids: CASIQRSAGVTDTQYF. The CDR3 DNA follows: TGTGCCAGCATTCAACGATCAGCAGGGGTGACAGATACGCAGTATTTT.

The chain links TRBV5-1 to TRBJ2-3; TRBD2 is a possible D gene (5 bases). The CDR3 totals 14 residues. V gave up 1 base and J gave up 6 bases, with 12 bases separating them. The germline V gene encodes CDR1 SGHRS and CDR2 YFSETQ. The CDR3 loop is CASSLREIADTQYF. The CDR3 DNA reads as TGCGCCAGCAGCTTGAGAGAAATAGCGGATACGCAGTATTTT.

In its sample, this clone was seen once. The V and J genes are TRBV6-5 and TRBJ1-2; 12 positions match TRBD1. The CDR3 sequence is 15 residues long. Germline V gene data show CDR1 as MNHEY and CDR2 as SVGAGI. V gave up 8 bases and J gave up 4 bases; unmatched junction bases: 8. The CDR3, as DNA: TGTGCCAGCTACGAAGGGACAGGGGGCGCCTATGGCTACACCTTC. Translation: CASYEGTGGAYGYTF.